The next 14 T cell receptor beta chains were all read from a single sample in a study of CD8+CD57+ T cells in acquired aplastic anemia. Patients sequenced had flow cytometry evidence of CD8+CD57+ cell expansion. The template for TCR beta VDJ and CDR3 sequence profiling was genomic DNA. TCRdb used MiXCR to reprocess the reads, holding one entry per CDR3 protein. The sample lists 90,000 to 150,000 distinct CDR3 sequences, about 50% occurring once. Material: sorted CD4+, CD8+, or CD8+CD57+ T cells (not recorded which) from PBMCs. The receptors stem from a human donor with aplastic anemia.

This rearrangement joins TRBV7-8 to TRBJ1-1; D is unresolved. The germline V gene has CDR1 SGHVS and CDR2 FQNEAQ. Trimming took off 3 bases at V and 5 bases at J, with 7 bases between the two ends. This CDR3 has 12 residues. In DNA form, the CDR3 reads TGTGCCAGCAGCTTGAGGTGGACTGAAGCTTTCTTT. It specifies CASSLRWTEAFF.

The rearrangement uses TRBV5-1 and TRBJ1-2, with D unresolved. V was clipped by 0 bases and J by 2 bases, with 8 bases between them. This CDR3 has 14 residues. Germline-derived CDR1 and CDR2 are SGHRS and YFSETQ. The CDR3 sequence is CASSLDSPNYGYTF. CDR3 bases: TGCGCCAGCAGCTTGGACAGCCCGAACTATGGCTACACCTTC.

This rearrangement joins TRBV27 to TRBJ2-3; 10 bases map to TRBD1. Trimming at V came to 2 bases and at J to 4 bases, leaving 3 bases not matched to a gene. Germline V gene sequence: CDR1 MNHEY, CDR2 SMNVEV (reference sequence). The length of the CDR3 is 15 residues. The CDR3 DNA follows: TGTGCCAGCAGTTTACGACAGGGGGCCTCAGATACGCAGTATTTT. It specifies CASSLRQGASDTQYF.

This chain connects TRBV11-2 to TRBJ2-5, with a tentative D call TRBD1 (5 bases). The length of the CDR3 is 14 residues. V dropped 1 base and J dropped 5 bases, with 11 bases sitting between them. Looked up from germline, CDR1 is SGHAT and CDR2 is FQNNGV. The CDR3: CASSLGRRVETQYF. Written as DNA, the CDR3 is TGTGCCAGCAGCTTAGGTCGCAGGGTTGAGACCCAGTACTTC.

The chain is built from TRBV20-1 and TRBJ2-5; D is perhaps TRBD1 (6 bases). CDR1 and CDR2 from the germline V gene are DFQATT and SNEGSKA (reference sequence). V gave up 5 bases and J gave up 5 bases, with 12 bases separating them. The CDR3 extends over 12 amino acids. CDR3 in amino acids: CSAWGQGETQYF. The CDR3 nucleotides are TGCAGTGCTTGGGGTCAGGGGGAGACCCAGTACTTC.

V and J are TRBV24-1 and TRBJ1-1; 8 nucleotides align to TRBD1. In germline, CDR1 is KGHDR, CDR2 SFDVKD. The CDR3 loop spans 12 amino acids. J lost 11 bases, V lost 5 bases, and 6 bases had no gene match. As DNA, the CDR3 is TGTGCCACCAGTGGACCACAGGGGGATGCTTTCTTT. Protein sequence: CATSGPQGDAFF.

This chain joins TRBV24-1 and TRBJ2-7; D possibly corresponds to TRBD1 (6 bases). Germline CDR1 KGHDR, CDR2 SFDVKD. Trimming removed 9 bases from V and 7 bases from J, with 18 bases in between. This CDR3 comprises 13 residues. In DNA form, the CDR3 reads TGTGCCACCCGACAGGAAGCTACGGGGGAGCAGTACTTC. Amino acids: CATRQEATGEQYF.

The rearrangement uses TRBV11-1 and TRBJ2-5, with 16 positions matching TRBD2. The CDR3 length is 17 residues. Trimming cost V 5 bases and J 4 bases; bases outside gene matches: 7. Germline V gives CDR1 SGHAT, CDR2 FQDESV (reference sequence). The CDR3: CASSRPGLAGGGETQYF. CDR3 nucleotides: TGTGCCAGCAGCCGCCCGGGACTAGCGGGGGGGGGAGAGACCCAGTACTTC.

There are many counts of this clonotype. The chain employs TRBV7-2 and TRBJ1-6, with 11 bases matching TRBD1. This CDR3 spans 14 amino acids. CDR1 SGHTA and CDR2 FQGNSA come from the germline V gene. V lost 6 bases, J lost 9 bases, and 4 bases stayed unmatched. The CDR3, as DNA: TGTGCCAGCAGACTGGGGACAGGGGGTTCACCCCTCCACTTT. As protein: CASRLGTGGSPLHF.

The chain combines TRBV6-1 with TRBJ2-7; 7 nucleotides line up with TRBD1. CDR1 MNHNS and CDR2 SASEGT come from the germline V gene. V gave up 7 bases and J gave up 3 bases; unmatched junction bases: 9. The CDR3 has 14 residues. CDR3 amino acids: CASKTEGQRYEQYF. Here the CDR3 DNA reads TGTGCCAGCAAAACTGAGGGACAGCGCTACGAGCAGTACTTC.

This clonotype appeared a few times. One junction end does not reproduce the germline sequence, and a read error may be involved. The chain employs TRBV7-7 and TRBJ2-7; TRBD2 aligns across 10 bases. Germline V gene lookup returns CDR1 SSHAT and CDR2 FNYEAQ (reference sequence). The CDR3 covers 16 residues. DNA for the CDR3: TGTGCTAGCAGCTTAAACCAGCGGGAGGGCCTAAACGAGCAGTACTTC. Its translation is CASSLNQREGLNEQYF. Together with reference TRBV7-7 and TRBJ2-7, the CDR3 gives the full variable domain: GAGVSQSPRYKVTKRGQDVTLRCDPISSHATLYWYQQALGQGPEFLTYFNYEAQPDKSGLPSDRFSAERPEGSISTLTIQRTEQRDSAMYRCASSLNQREGLNEQYFGPGTRLTVT.

The J gene is TRBJ2-7, the V gene TRBV10-3, with TRBD1 as a possible D gene (6 bases). The CDR3 is 14 amino acids. The V end was cut by 10 bases, the J end by 3 bases, with 19 bases between. CDR1 and CDR2 (germline): ENHRY, SYGVKD. In DNA, the CDR3 is TGTGCCAGCGGCTCCAGGGGAAACTACTACGAGCAGTACTTC. Amino acid sequence: CASGSRGNYYEQYF.

CDR3 nucleotide sequence: TGCAGCGTTGTAGGGGGGGAAAACTATGGCTACACCTTC. It encodes CSVVGGENYGYTF. The rearrangement links TRBV29-1 to TRBJ1-2; D might be TRBD1 (6 bases). The CDR3 runs 13 residues. Trimming removed 4 bases from V and 2 bases from J, with 11 bases in between. Germline CDR1 reads SQVTM; CDR2 reads ANQGSEA.

The chain combines TRBV29-1 with TRBJ2-7; TRBD2 aligns across 8 bases. The CDR3 extends over 14 amino acids. Germline V CDR1 and CDR2: SQVTM, ANQGSEA. V shed 7 bases and J 4 bases; nucleotides not matched to a gene: 12. In DNA form, the CDR3 reads TGCAGCGCCTCGGGCGGGGGGAAGGGGTACGAGCAGTACTTC. This sequence encodes CSASGGGKGYEQYF.